This is a list of T cell receptor beta chains from one sample in a study of PD-1 blockade in classical Hodgkin lymphoma. Generated by immunoSEQ multiplex PCR, the TCRdb table keeps only in-frame clones and is missing some. The repertoire holds approximately 41,000 clones, with 86% as singletons. The starting material was peripheral blood mononuclear cells (PBMCs), obtained before the second cycle of nivolumab. Source of these receptors: a human donor with classical Hodgkin lymphoma. Both conserved end residues are part of each CDR3. D genes are given only for firm matches. For some rows the clone size is stated as once, few or many, or as a class when expanded; others skip it.

clone size	D gene	J gene	V gene	CDR3 protein
NA	TRBD2	TRBJ2-5	TRBV6-1	CASSEYGLDKVGQETQYF
NA	NA	TRBJ2-5	TRBV6-5	CASRILGAGQETQYF
once	NA	TRBJ2-3	TRBV7-6	CASSLATAPPDTQYF
NA	NA	TRBJ1-1	TRBV7-2	CASSIGTSGPFF
once	TRBD2	TRBJ2-3	TRBV2	CASSETSGQSTDTQYF
NA	NA	TRBJ2-7	TRBV28	CASNKDRSYEQYF
NA	NA	TRBJ2-2	TRBV6-6	CASSYSGANTGELFF
NA	TRBD2	TRBJ2-1	TRBV19	CASSLPGLAGVNYNEQFF
NA	TRBD2	TRBJ2-2	TRBV9	CASSPGGLAGSRGTGELFF
NA	TRBD2	TRBJ2-7	TRBV11-2	CASSRLAGGYHEQYF
NA	TRBD1	TRBJ1-2	TRBV6-6	CASSPRQGAFYGYTF
NA	NA	TRBJ2-6	TRBV12-2	CASRCQKTPPQSRANVLTF
once	TRBD2	TRBJ2-3	TRBV10-3	CAISESGLAESRLDTQYF
NA	NA	TRBJ2-7	TRBV5-6	CASSFRAPGPYEQYF
NA	NA	TRBJ1-2	TRBV27	CASSSSMGYGYTF
NA	NA	TRBJ2-7	TRBV2	CASGLNSYEQYF
NA	TRBD1	TRBJ1-6	TRBV19	CASSTGQSSSPLHF
NA	NA	TRBJ1-5	TRBV6-4	CASTGPSWARPPDQPQHF
NA	NA	TRBJ1-1	TRBV5-6	CASSLGTVNTEAFF
NA	NA	TRBJ2-1	TRBV5-1	CASSLAASRSYNEQFF
NA	NA	TRBJ2-7	TRBV6-1	CASSTTTYEQYF
NA	TRBD1	TRBJ1-2	TRBV5-6	CASSFGQGIGYTF
NA	NA	TRBJ2-1	TRBV28	CASSTLYNEQFF
few	NA	TRBJ2-1	TRBV20-1	CSGNRVNEQFF
NA	TRBD1	TRBJ1-5	TRBV6-1	CASSEAYRGLNQPQHF
NA	NA	TRBJ2-2	TRBV5-1	CASSDRDGIANTGELFF
NA	NA	TRBJ1-3	TRBV9	CASSVDDSGNTIYF
NA	TRBD2	TRBJ2-3	TRBV19	CASSMTSGRVGRTDTQYF
once	NA	TRBJ2-3	TRBV10-3	CASRRGREATDTQYF
NA	NA	TRBJ2-5	TRBV19	CASSSPGLNRETQYF
few	NA	TRBJ2-3	TRBV28	CASSTIGGRDTQYF
NA	TRBD1	TRBJ1-2	TRBV7-9	CASSLAIGQGDYGYTF
NA	NA	TRBJ2-7	TRBV9	CASSPSGAGAFYEQYF
NA	TRBD2	TRBJ2-7	TRBV19	CASSRTSGSYEQYF
NA	NA	TRBJ2-7	TRBV6-1	CASSEVGGSSYEQYF
NA	NA	TRBJ1-1	TRBV10-3	CAISESRLNTEAFF
NA	NA	TRBJ1-3	TRBV21-1	CASQTGKGIGGNTIYF
NA	TRBD1	TRBJ2-7	TRBV19	CASSSRGTYEQYF
NA	NA	TRBJ2-2	TRBV7-8	CASSFPQGSGELFF